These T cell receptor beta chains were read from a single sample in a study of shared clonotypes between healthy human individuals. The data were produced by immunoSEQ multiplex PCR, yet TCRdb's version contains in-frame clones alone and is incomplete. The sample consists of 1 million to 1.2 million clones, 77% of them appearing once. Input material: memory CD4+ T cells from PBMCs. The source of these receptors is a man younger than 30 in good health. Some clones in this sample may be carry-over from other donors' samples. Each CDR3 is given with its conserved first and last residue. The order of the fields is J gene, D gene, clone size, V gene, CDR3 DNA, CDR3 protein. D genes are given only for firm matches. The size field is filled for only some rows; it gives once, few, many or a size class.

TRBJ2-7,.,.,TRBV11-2,TGTGCCAGCAGCCCAGGGGTCCGTCTCGAGCAGTACTTC,CASSPGVRLEQYF
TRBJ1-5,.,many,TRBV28,TGTGCCAGCATTAGGCAGGGTACCAATCAGCCCCAGCATTTT,CASIRQGTNQPQHF
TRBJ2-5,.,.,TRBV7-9,TGTGCCAGCAGCTTATTAGCCCCCGAAGAGACCCAGTACTTC,CASSLLAPEETQYF
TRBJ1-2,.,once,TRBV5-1,TGCGCCAGCAGCTTCGCGGCCGAGAGGGGCTATGGCTACACCTTC,CASSFAAERGYGYTF
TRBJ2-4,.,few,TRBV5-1,TGCGCCAGCAGCTTACAGGGAAGGGAAAACATTCAGTACTTC,CASSLQGRENIQYF
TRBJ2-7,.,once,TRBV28,TGTGCCAGCAGTCCATGGGGGGAGCAGTACTTC,CASSPWGEQYF
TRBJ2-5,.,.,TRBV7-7,TGTGCCAGCAGCTTAGACAGTTACCAAGAGACCCAGTACTTC,CASSLDSYQETQYF
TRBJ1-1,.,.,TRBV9,TGTGCCAGCAGGGGCGGCGGTGCAGGAATGAACACTGAAGCTTTCTTT,CASRGGGAGMNTEAFF
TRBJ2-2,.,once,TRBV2,TGTGCCAGCAGGTTGGAGAACACCGGGGAGCTGTTTTTT,CASRLENTGELFF
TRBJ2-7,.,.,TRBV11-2,TGTGCCAGCAGCCCCTTTGGTGTCTACGAGCAGTACTTC,CASSPFGVYEQYF
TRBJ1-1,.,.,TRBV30,TGTGCCTGGAGTGGGACGGCATTAGCTTTCTTT,CAWSGTALAFF
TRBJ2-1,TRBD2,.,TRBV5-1,TGCGCCAGCACTAGCGGGAGGGCCAATGAGCAGTTCTTC,CASTSGRANEQFF
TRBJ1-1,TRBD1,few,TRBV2,TGTGCCAGCAGCGACAGGGGGCGCGGCGCTTTCTTT,CASSDRGRGAFF
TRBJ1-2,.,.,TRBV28,TGTGCCAGCAGTTTCGTGAGGGGCGCCTCTGGGGGCTACACCTTC,CASSFVRGASGGYTF
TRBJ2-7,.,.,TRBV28,TGTGCCACCCGCGACAGAACTTACGAGCAGTACTTC,CATRDRTYEQYF
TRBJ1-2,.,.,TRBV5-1,TGCGCCAGCAGTTATCCGGGATCTGGCTATGGCTACACCTTC,CASSYPGSGYGYTF
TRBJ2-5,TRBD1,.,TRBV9,TGTGCCAGCAGCGTAGGACAGGGAGTGAGTGAGCAGTACTTC,CASSVGQGVSEQYF